This T cell receptor (beta chain) was found in a study of shared clonotypes between healthy human individuals. General study findings and limits: Generally, naive subsets came out with larger estimated richness than memory subsets.

The protocol was immunoSEQ multiplex PCR, while the TCRdb copy is restricted to in-frame clones and leaves out a portion. The repertoire consists of some 1,100,000 clones, with around 82% occurring once and the leading ten covering 0.5% to 0.6%. Note on this clone: What it binds is not known.

The CDR3 consists of 17 residues. Germline V gives CDR1 WNHNN, CDR2 SYGVQD (reference sequence). Trimming cost V 3 bases and J 4 bases; bases outside gene matches: 12. The V gene is TRBV10-1, the J gene TRBJ2-5; TRBD2 matches 9 bases. Sequenced sample: memory CD4+ T cells from PBMCs. Indicated subset: CD45RA-negative fraction. The sequence derives from a man aged 18 to 29 in good health. Some clones in this sample may be carry-over from other donors' samples. The DNA for the CDR3 is TGCGCCAGCAGTGAAAAGCGGGAGGCCGCCCGGGGAGAGACCCAGTACTTC. It encodes CASSEKREAARGETQYF.